This TCR beta chain was captured by sequencing in a study of control samples from healthy donors and cancer patients (dated by TCRdb to 2019 to 2021). Points on this clone: It lacks a known antigen. No base-level quality is on record; no much larger clone is a single base apart. At the DNA level, this CDR3 is encoded by other sequences in the same sample as well.

Receptor amplification or capture employed the immunoSEQ multiplex PCR assay. TCRdb provides this immuneACCESS table in a form limited to in-frame rearrangements. Some clones are lacking; in checked studies, under half of them reflect an unresolved V gene, and why the rest are absent is not known. This sample gives about 250,000 clones in total; roughly 82% of them show up just once. The ten largest account for 10% to 15% of the sample. V was cut back by 5 bases and J by 0 bases, leaving a gap of 12 bases between them. Spanning cysteine to phenylalanine, the CDR3 consists of 15 amino acids. The sequence is cut down to CDR3 DNA, 45 bases in frame from base 1. CDR1 and CDR2 are read off the germline V gene as SGDLS and YYNGEE.

The sequence derives from a woman aged 60-75 years with lung cancer. Sequencing was performed on PBMCs. The rearrangement combines TRBV9 with TRBJ1-3, with TRBD1 perhaps the D gene, on 5 matching bases. The CDR3 reads as follows: CASSRGGNSGNTIYF. The DNA reads as follows: TGTGCCAGCAGTCGCGGGGGGAACTCTGGAAACACCATATATTTT.